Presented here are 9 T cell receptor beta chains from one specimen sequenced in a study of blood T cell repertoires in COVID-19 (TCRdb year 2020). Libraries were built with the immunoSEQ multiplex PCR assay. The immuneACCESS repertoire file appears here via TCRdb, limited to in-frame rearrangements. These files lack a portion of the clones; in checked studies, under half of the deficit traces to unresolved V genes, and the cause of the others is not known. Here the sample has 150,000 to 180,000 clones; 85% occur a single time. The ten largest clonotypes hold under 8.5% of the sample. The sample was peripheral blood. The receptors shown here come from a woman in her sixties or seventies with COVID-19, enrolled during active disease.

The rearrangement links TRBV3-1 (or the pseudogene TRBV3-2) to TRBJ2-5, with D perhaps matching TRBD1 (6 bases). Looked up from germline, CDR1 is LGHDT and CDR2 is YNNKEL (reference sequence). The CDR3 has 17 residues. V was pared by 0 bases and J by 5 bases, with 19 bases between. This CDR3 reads CASSQEIIATGTETQYF. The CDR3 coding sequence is TGTGCCAGCAGCCAAGAAATTATAGCGACAGGCACCGAGACCCAGTACTTC.

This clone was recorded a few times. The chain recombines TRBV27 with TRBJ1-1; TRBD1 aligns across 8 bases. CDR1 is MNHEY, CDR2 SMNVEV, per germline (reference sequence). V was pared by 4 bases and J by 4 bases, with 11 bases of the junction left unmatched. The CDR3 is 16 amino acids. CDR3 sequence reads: CASSSLRTGSSTEAFF. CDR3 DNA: TGTGCCAGCAGTTCCCTCCGGACAGGGTCGAGCACTGAAGCTTTCTTT.

The CDR3 loop reads CASSRGLAPPGELFF. The CDR3 coding sequence is TGTGCCAGCAGCCGGGGACTAGCCCCGCCAGGGGAGCTGTTTTTT. The J gene is TRBJ2-2, the V gene TRBV7-2; 9 nucleotides line up with TRBD2. J was trimmed by 8 bases and V by 5 bases; bases with no gene match: 9. Germline CDR1 reads SGHTA; CDR2 reads FQGNSA. CDR3 length equals 15 residues.

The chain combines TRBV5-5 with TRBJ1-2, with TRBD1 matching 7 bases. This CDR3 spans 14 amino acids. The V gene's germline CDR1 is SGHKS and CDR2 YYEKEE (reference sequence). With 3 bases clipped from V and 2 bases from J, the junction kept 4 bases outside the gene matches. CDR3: CASSSAGQNYGYTF. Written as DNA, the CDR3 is TGTGCCAGCAGCTCGGCGGGACAGAACTATGGCTACACCTTC.

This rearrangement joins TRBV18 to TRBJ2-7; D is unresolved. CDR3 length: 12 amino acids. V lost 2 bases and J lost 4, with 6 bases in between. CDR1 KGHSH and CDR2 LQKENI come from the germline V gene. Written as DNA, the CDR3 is TGTGCCAGCTCACCAACTATGTACGAGCAGTACTTC. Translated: CASSPTMYEQYF.

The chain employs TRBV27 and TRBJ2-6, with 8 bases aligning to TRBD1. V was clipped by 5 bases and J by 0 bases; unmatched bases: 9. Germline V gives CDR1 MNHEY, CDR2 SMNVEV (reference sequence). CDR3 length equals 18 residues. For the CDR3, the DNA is TGTGCCAGCAGTCCCGGGACAGGAGGGATCTCTGGGGCCAACGTCCTGACTTTC. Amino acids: CASSPGTGGISGANVLTF. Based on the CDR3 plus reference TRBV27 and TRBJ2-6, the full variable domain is EAQVTQNPRYLITVTGKKLTVTCSQNMNHEYMSWYRQDPGLGLRQIYYSMNVEVTDKGDVPEGYKVSRKEKRNFPLILESPSPNQTSLYFCASSPGTGGISGANVLTFGAGSRLTVL.

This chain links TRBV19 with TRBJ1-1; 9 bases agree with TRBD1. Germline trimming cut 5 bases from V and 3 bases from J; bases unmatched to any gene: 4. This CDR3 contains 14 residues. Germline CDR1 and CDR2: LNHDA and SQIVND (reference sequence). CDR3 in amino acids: CASSVDRGDTEAFF. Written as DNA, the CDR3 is TGTGCCAGTAGTGTGGACAGGGGAGACACTGAAGCTTTCTTT.

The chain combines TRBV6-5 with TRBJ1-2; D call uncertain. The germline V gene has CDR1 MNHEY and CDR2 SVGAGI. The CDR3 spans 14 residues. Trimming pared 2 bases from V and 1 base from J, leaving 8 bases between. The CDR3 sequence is CASSYGRLNYGYTF. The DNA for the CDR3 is TGTGCCAGCAGTTACGGCCGACTTAACTATGGCTACACCTTC.

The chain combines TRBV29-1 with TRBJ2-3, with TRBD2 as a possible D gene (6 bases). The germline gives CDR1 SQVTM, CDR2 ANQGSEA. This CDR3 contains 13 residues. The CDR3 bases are TGCAGTCACCTTGGGGGGTCCACAGATACGCAGTATTTT. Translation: CSHLGGSTDTQYF.